The clone carrying this T cell receptor beta chain was observed once. This specimen belongs to a study of Ad26.COV2.S vaccination and SARS-CoV-2 variants. Sequencing used immunoSEQ multiplex PCR; TCRdb keeps in-frame clones, though not all of them. The sample holds a few hundred thousand clones; about 90% are singletons and the top ten take less than 5.5%. The CDR3 is 15 amino acids. CDR1 is SGHNT and CDR2 is YYREEE in the germline V gene (reference sequence). The V gene lost 2 bases and the J gene lost 5 bases, with 14 bases spanning the gap. Treatment meaning: approximately 18 received Ad26.COV2.S at low or high dose, single or two shots; roughly 5 received placebo; per-sample allocation not given. The samples were gathered on day 63 after the first injection of vaccine or placebo.

The TCR sequence derives from a person between 18 and 60 years old who received the Ad26.COV2.S COVID-19 vaccine or a placebo. The sample in question was peripheral blood, obtained in a trial of Ad26.COV2.S vaccine versus placebo. The gene calls are TRBV5-4 and TRBJ1-5; D possibly corresponds to TRBD1 (5 bases). The CDR3 nucleotides are TGTGCCAGCAGCTTTGGGGGTGACACCGATCAGCCCCAGCATTTT. This codes for CASSFGGDTDQPQHF.